Listed here is a single T cell receptor beta chain. What it binds is not known. This record comes from a study of blood T cells in healthy people across ages. Overall study results and limits: Long-lived donors had more naive CD4+ cells and higher diversity than aged donors. Age brought a roughly linear fall in TCR beta diversity measured per million T cells.

Then a second PCR, running roughly 7 to 11 cycles, was carried out with a sample-barcoded 5' primer and a J-beta primer mix. Carrying 12 random nucleotides, a template-switch adaptor labeled each individual cDNA molecule. Researchers report that each sample yielded at least 3 million CDR3-containing paired-end reads. Via MiXCR, TCRdb re-called the 5' RACE reads, giving one row per CDR3 protein. This sample has 750,000 to 950,000 distinct CDR3 sequences, with just under 30% found just once. The V end was cut by 5 bases, the J end by 4 bases, with 11 bases between. This CDR3 has 14 amino acids. Germline V CDR1 and CDR2: SGHAT, FQNNGV. The same specimen was also included in a second study, on T cells of mothers and their children.

The chain recombines TRBV11-2 with TRBJ2-2; maybe TRBD1 (5 bases). Sequencing was performed on blood. The TCR was taken from a woman aged 40-49 years in good health. The CDR3 loop is CASSPPRVTGELFF. The CDR3 nucleotides are TGTGCCAGCAGCCCCCCCAGGGTCACCGGGGAGCTGTTTTTT.